These 23 T cell receptor beta chains were sequenced from one sample in a study of T-cell reconstitution after alpha-beta-depleted transplantation in children. Library preparation (for TCRbeta) was performed with unique molecular identifiers. TCRdb re-analysed the PCR reads in MiXCR, keeping a single row per CDR3 protein. The data show a few hundred thousand distinct CDR3 sequences, approximately 24% seen once. The sample here was PBMCs, mostly from graft donor cells, taken 360 days after TCRalphabeta/CD19-depleted stem cell transplant. These TCRs come from a female patient between 2 and 10 years old who had a stem cell transplant for congenital amegakaryocytic thrombocytopenia, so the T cells may come from the graft donor.

For the CDR3, the DNA is TGCGCCAGCAGCTTGGTTTGGGGCGGCTACGAGCAGTACTTC. Protein sequence: CASSLVWGGYEQYF. The chain combines TRBV5-1 with TRBJ2-7; tentative D call: TRBD1 (5 bases). Germline V lookup: CDR1 SGHRS, CDR2 YFSETQ. V was pared by 0 bases and J by 3 bases, with 10 bases between. CDR3 length equals 14 residues.

This clonotype occurred many times. The chain uses TRBV5-6 and TRBJ1-1; D is unresolved. Trimming shortened V by 4 bases and J by 1 base, and 11 bases separated the two germline ends. The germline V gene encodes CDR1 SGHDT and CDR2 YYEEEE. The CDR3 spans 14 residues. The CDR3, as DNA: TGTGCCAGCAGCAAGGTTTTGGGGAACACTGAAGCTTTCTTT. Translated, it gives CASSKVLGNTEAFF.

The chain has TRBV29-1 and TRBJ2-7; tentative D call: TRBD1 (5 bases). The CDR3 has 12 amino acids. The germline V and J ends were trimmed by 4 bases and 4 bases, with 11 bases remaining between them. The germline V gene has CDR1 SQVTM and CDR2 ANQGSEA. CDR3 region: CSVVRQGYEQYF. In DNA form, the CDR3 reads TGCAGCGTTGTGCGTCAGGGTTACGAGCAGTACTTC.

CDR3 residues: CASSVDDREIGYTF. As DNA, the CDR3 is TGTGCCAGCAGCGTAGATGACAGGGAGATCGGCTACACCTTC. The chain recombines TRBV9 with TRBJ1-2, with 7 bases fitting TRBD1. This CDR3 is 14 amino acids long. V shed 0 bases, J shed 8 bases, and the junction held 7 bases outside the gene matches. Germline CDR1 and CDR2: SGDLS and YYNGEE.

The chain uses TRBV28 and TRBJ1-5, with TRBD1 identical over 9 bases. Germline CDR1 and CDR2: MDHEN and SYDVKM. The ends lost 7 bases at V and 5 bases at J; junction bases unmatched: 6. This CDR3 comprises 14 residues. The CDR3 is CASTLGQGYQPQHF. In DNA form, the CDR3 reads TGTGCCAGCACCCTGGGACAGGGTTATCAGCCCCAGCATTTT.

The chain employs TRBV4-2 and TRBJ2-1; 7 nucleotides line up with TRBD2. Germline trimming cut 0 bases from V and 5 bases from J; bases unmatched to any gene: 7. CDR3 length: 16 amino acids. Per the germline V gene, CDR1 is LGHNA and CDR2 is YNFKEQ. CDR3 nucleotide sequence: TGTGCCAGCAGCCAAGATGGCGGGAGTCCCGACAATGAGCAGTTCTTC. It yields the protein CASSQDGGSPDNEQFF.

V and J are TRBV2 and TRBJ2-3, with TRBD2 identical over 11 bases. This CDR3 comprises 14 residues. J was trimmed by 4 bases and V by 7 bases; bases with no gene match: 4. CDR1 and CDR2 (germline): SNHLY, FYNNEI. CDR3 coding DNA: TGTGCCAGCAAGGGACTAGCGGTCTCAGATACGCAGTATTTT. Translating it yields CASKGLAVSDTQYF.

The count of this clonotype is one. This chain connects TRBV20-1 to TRBJ2-3, with unresolved D. This CDR3 has 11 amino acids. Trimming left V 1 base short and J 6 bases short, with 5 bases between. Germline V gene sequence: CDR1 DFQATT, CDR2 SNEGSKA (reference sequence). The CDR3 spells CSARVMDTQYF. The DNA for the CDR3 is TGCAGTGCTAGAGTGATGGATACGCAGTATTTT.

This clonotype has just a few counts. The chain carries TRBV5-1 and TRBJ2-7, with 7 bases lining up with TRBD1. CDR3 length: 15 residues. With V trimmed by 4 bases and J by 4 bases, 11 bases remained unmatched. Germline V gene lookup returns CDR1 SGHRS and CDR2 YFSETQ. The CDR3 DNA reads as TGCGCCAGCAGCCGAGCGTACAGGGGACGGTACGAGCAGTACTTC. This codes for CASSRAYRGRYEQYF.

In this sample, this clonotype turned up a few times. CDR3: CATSRRYYEQYF. CDR3 DNA: TGTGCCACCAGCAGACGGTACTACGAGCAGTACTTC. This chain connects TRBV15 to TRBJ2-7; no firm D call. CDR3 size: 12 residues. Per germline, CDR1 LNHNV and CDR2 YYDKDF (reference sequence). The germline V and J ends were trimmed by 2 bases and 3 bases, with 5 bases remaining between them.

J is TRBJ1-1 and V is TRBV2; 11 bases match TRBD1. Germline loops: CDR1 SNHLY, CDR2 FYNNEI. Trimming took 8 bases from V and 6 from J; bases not matched to a gene: 5. The CDR3 extends over 13 amino acids. CDR3 DNA: TGTGCCAGCCAGGGACAGGGGGATTCTGAAGCTTTCTTT. Protein: CASQGQGDSEAFF. The full variable domain, its missing parts supplied by reference TRBV2 and TRBJ1-1, is EPEVTQTPSHQVTQMGQEVILRCVPISNHLYFYWYRQILGQKVEFLVSFYNNEISEKSEIFDDQFSVERPDGSNFTLKIRSTKLEDSAMYFCASQGQGDSEAFFGQGTRLTVV.

The genes are TRBV30 and TRBJ2-5; TRBD2 agrees at 10 bases. The CDR3 is 16 amino acids. J was trimmed by 1 base and V by 0 bases; bases with no gene match: 5. CDR1 is GTSNPN and CDR2 is SVGIG in the germline V gene (reference sequence). DNA of the CDR3: TGTGCCTGGAGTGTACTGATAGCGGGGGGCCAAGAGACCCAGTACTTC. It codes for CAWSVLIAGGQETQYF.

This clonotype has ten or more counts. The V call is TRBV12-3 or TRBV12-4, the J call TRBJ1-2, with D perhaps matching TRBD1 (5 bases). Trimming cost V 5 bases and J 4 bases, with 11 bases left between them. The CDR3 sequence is 13 residues long. The chain's CDR3 is CASSTQDFYGYTF. In DNA form, the CDR3 reads TGTGCCAGCAGTACACAGGACTTCTATGGCTACACCTTC.

The chain links TRBV5-6 to TRBJ1-4, with D uncertain. V lost 1 base to trimming and J lost 0 bases, with 13 bases between them. CDR1 is SGHDT and CDR2 is YYEEEE in the germline V gene. The CDR3 length is 17 residues. The CDR3 region is CASSLWFFGATNEKLFF. The CDR3 nucleotides are TGTGCCAGCAGCTTGTGGTTCTTCGGTGCAACTAATGAAAAACTGTTTTTT.

The table lists this clonotype with many counts. The rearrangement uses TRBV12-3 or TRBV12-4 and TRBJ2-3; no definite D call. Trimming pared 3 bases from V and 6 bases from J, leaving 10 bases between. This CDR3 is 13 amino acids long. The CDR3 DNA sequence: TGTGCCAGCAGTTTTGGAGCACTCGATACGCAGTATTTT. Its protein product is CASSFGALDTQYF.

The chain combines TRBV12-1 with TRBJ1-2. TRBV12-1 constitutes a pseudogene. The CDR3 is made up of 15 amino acids. The CDR3 loop reads CASSSPPRADYGYTF. CDR3 nucleotide sequence: TGTGCCAGCAGCTCCCCCCCCAGGGCCGACTATGGCTACACCTTC.

The chain is built from TRBV30 and TRBJ2-7; weak D call: TRBD1 (6 bases). This CDR3 spans 15 amino acids. V shed 3 bases and J shed 2 bases, with 17 bases lying between them. CDR1 is GTSNPN and CDR2 is SVGIG in the germline V gene (reference sequence). CDR3 nucleotides: TGTGCCTGGAGCGATAGTACAGGGAAAACCTACGAGCAGTACTTC. Protein sequence: CAWSDSTGKTYEQYF.

The genes are TRBV20-1 and TRBJ2-5, with 9 bases fitting TRBD1. Germline CDR1 DFQATT, CDR2 SNEGSKA (reference sequence). The CDR3 is 15 amino acids. The V and J ends lost 5 bases and 5 bases, in that order; junction bases with no gene match: 12. The CDR3 DNA sequence: TGCAGTGCTGGACTAAAGGACAGGGGATGGGAGACCCAGTACTTC. Its protein is CSAGLKDRGWETQYF.

A few counts support this clonotype. This sequence joins TRBV15 and TRBJ2-2; no firm D call. There are 17 residues in the CDR3. Trimming cost V 0 bases and J 6 bases, with 17 bases left between them. CDR1 is LNHNV and CDR2 is YYDKDF in the germline V gene (reference sequence). The CDR3 region is CATSRDPIPAGPGELFF. CDR3 DNA: TGTGCCACCAGCAGAGACCCAATCCCTGCCGGACCCGGGGAGCTGTTTTTT.

This clonotype was found a few times. The J gene is TRBJ1-3, the V gene TRBV5-1, with 10 bases that match TRBD1. The germline CDR1 and CDR2 sequences are SGHRS and YFSETQ. CDR3 size: 16 residues. The ends lost 4 bases at V and 2 bases at J; junction bases unmatched: 6. CDR3 residues: CASSVSGTGAGNTIYF. The CDR3 DNA follows: TGCGCCAGCAGCGTGTCCGGGACAGGGGCTGGAAACACCATATATTTT. The full variable domain, completed using reference TRBV5-1 and TRBJ1-3, is KAGVTQTPRYLIKTRGQQVTLSCSPISGHRSVSWYQQTPGQGLQFLFEYFSETQRNKGNFPGRFSGRQFSNSRSEMNVSTLELGDSALYLCASSVSGTGAGNTIYFGEGSWLTVV.

This clonotype was found once. This chain links TRBV2 with TRBJ2-7; TRBD1 agrees at 10 bases. V shed 6 bases and J 1 base; nucleotides not matched to a gene: 6. The CDR3 runs 15 residues. Germline V gene lookup returns CDR1 SNHLY and CDR2 FYNNEI. Written as DNA, the CDR3 is TGTGCCAGCAGACCCCGGGACAGGGGTTCCTACGAGCAGTACTTC. Encoded protein: CASRPRDRGSYEQYF. Complete variable domain (other parts from reference TRBV2 and TRBJ2-7): EPEVTQTPSHQVTQMGQEVILRCVPISNHLYFYWYRQILGQKVEFLVSFYNNEISEKSEIFDDQFSVERPDGSNFTLKIRSTKLEDSAMYFCASRPRDRGSYEQYFGPGTRLTVT.

This clonotype was detected a few times. This chain joins TRBV5-1 and TRBJ2-7; D call uncertain. Germline CDR1 reads SGHRS; CDR2 reads YFSETQ. This CDR3 has 15 amino acids. The germline V and J ends were trimmed by 3 bases and 2 bases, with 15 bases remaining between them. As DNA, the CDR3 is TGCGCCAGCAGCTCCCCGGGTTGGCGGACCTACGAGCAGTACTTC. Translated: CASSSPGWRTYEQYF. Full variable domain (missing parts from reference TRBV5-1 and TRBJ2-7): KAGVTQTPRYLIKTRGQQVTLSCSPISGHRSVSWYQQTPGQGLQFLFEYFSETQRNKGNFPGRFSGRQFSNSRSEMNVSTLELGDSALYLCASSSPGWRTYEQYFGPGTRLTVT.

This clonotype has ten or more counts. The V gene is TRBV20-1, the J gene TRBJ2-1; 10 bases map to TRBD2. Trimming removed 6 bases from V and 9 bases from J; junction bases left unmatched: 17. Germline-derived CDR1 and CDR2 are DFQATT and SNEGSKA (reference sequence). The CDR3 totals 16 residues. The CDR3 DNA sequence: TGCAGTGCCCCGGAGGGGGACCTAGCGGGAGTGTCTGAGCAGTTCTTC. Translated, it gives CSAPEGDLAGVSEQFF.